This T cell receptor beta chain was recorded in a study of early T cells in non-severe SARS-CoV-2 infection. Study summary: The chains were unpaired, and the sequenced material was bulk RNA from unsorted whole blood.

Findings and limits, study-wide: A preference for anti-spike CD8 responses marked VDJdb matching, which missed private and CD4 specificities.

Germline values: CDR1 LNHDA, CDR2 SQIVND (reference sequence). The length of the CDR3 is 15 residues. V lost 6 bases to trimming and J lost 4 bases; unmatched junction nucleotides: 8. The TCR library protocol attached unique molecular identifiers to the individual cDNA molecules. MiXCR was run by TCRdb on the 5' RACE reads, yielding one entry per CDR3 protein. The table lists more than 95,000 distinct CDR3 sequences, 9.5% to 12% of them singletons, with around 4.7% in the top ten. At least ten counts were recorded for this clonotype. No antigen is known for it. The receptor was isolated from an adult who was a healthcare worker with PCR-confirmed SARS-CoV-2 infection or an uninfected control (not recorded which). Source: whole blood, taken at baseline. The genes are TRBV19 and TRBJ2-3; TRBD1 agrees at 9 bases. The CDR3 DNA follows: TGTGCCAGTAGGTCGGGACAGGGAATCTCAGATACGCAGTATTTT. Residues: CASRSGQGISDTQYF.